The TCR beta chain described here comes from a study of T cells after yellow fever vaccination. Overall study context: Preparation of fractions with low cell numbers was performed using SMART-Seq v4 Ultra Low Input.

This clonotype was seen a handful of times. Its antigen is undetermined. CDR1 is SGHTA and CDR2 is FQGNSA in the germline V gene. The V and J ends lost 5 bases and 1 base, in that order; junction bases with no gene match: 8. CDR3 length equals 16 residues. Study-wide results and caveats: The secondary response was weaker but peaked faster, day 5 versus 15.

TCRdb processed the 5' RACE reads anew with MiXCR; each CDR3 protein has one entry. The top ten clones hold 11% to 15% of a sample with under 600,000 distinct CDR3 sequences, roughly 12% of them seen once. The chain carries TRBV7-2 and TRBJ2-7; 10 nucleotides line up with TRBD2. The sequencing here drew on PBMCs, taken on the day of the yellow fever booster vaccination. This clonotype was obtained from a man aged 30 to 39 who received the YFV17D yellow fever vaccine. CDR3: CASSPVAGGRSYEQYF. The CDR3 DNA reads TGTGCCAGCAGCCCGGTAGCGGGAGGCCGATCCTACGAGCAGTACTTC.